These 13 T cell receptor beta chains share one sample of origin, sequenced in a study of blood T cell repertoires in COVID-19. Assay: immunoSEQ multiplex PCR; the TCRdb copy retains only in-frame clones and omits some. The table lists over 400,000 clones, about 89% of them singletons, with about 8% in the top ten. Source material: peripheral blood. The receptors derive from a woman aged 45-65 years with COVID-19, enrolled during active disease.

This clone was seen only once. V usage is TRBV6-5 and J usage is TRBJ2-7, with 7 bases that match TRBD1. This CDR3 spans 14 amino acids. Looked up from germline, CDR1 is MNHEY and CDR2 is SVGAGI. Trimming removed 6 bases from V and 5 bases from J; junction bases left unmatched: 10. Here the CDR3 reads CASSTSGGPNEQYF. CDR3 sequence (DNA): TGTGCCAGCAGCACCTCAGGGGGACCCAACGAGCAGTACTTC.

This clone was seen only a few times. This chain links TRBV20-1 with TRBJ1-2; 7 bases are shared with TRBD1. V lost 4 bases to trimming and J lost 5 bases; unmatched junction nucleotides: 1. This CDR3 is 11 amino acids long. The germline gives CDR1 DFQATT, CDR2 SNEGSKA (reference sequence). The CDR3 DNA is TGCAGTGCTAAACAGGGGTATGGCTACACCTTC. It yields the protein CSAKQGYGYTF.

The chain links TRBV27 to TRBJ2-7, with D maybe TRBD1 (5 bases). The V gene's germline CDR1 is MNHEY and CDR2 SMNVEV (reference sequence). This CDR3 region has 14 residues. V was pared by 3 bases and J by 4 bases, with 13 bases between. CDR3 in amino acids: CASSFTGFLYEQYF. CDR3 coding DNA: TGTGCCAGCAGTTTTACAGGATTCTTGTACGAGCAGTACTTC.

The chain employs TRBV5-1 and TRBJ2-3; TRBD1 matches at 8 bases. The germline V gene has CDR1 SGHRS and CDR2 YFSETQ. The CDR3 runs 13 residues. J was trimmed by 1 base and V by 7 bases; bases with no gene match: 2. The CDR3 sequence is CASSTGGTDTQYF. For the CDR3, the DNA is TGCGCCAGCTCGACAGGGGGCACAGATACGCAGTATTTT.

The chain carries TRBV2 and TRBJ1-6; a possible D gene is TRBD1 (5 bases). This CDR3 has 12 amino acids. In germline, CDR1 is SNHLY, CDR2 FYNNEI. Trimming cost V 8 bases and J 9 bases, with 11 bases left between them. The CDR3 bases are TGTGCCAGCGGGGCCCGGGTTTCACCCCTCCACTTT. This translates into CASGARVSPLHF.

This sequence joins TRBV6-5 and TRBJ1-1; 8 bases line up with TRBD1. The CDR3 is 11 residues long. Trimming at V came to 6 bases and at J to 7 bases, leaving 1 base not matched to a gene. From germline, CDR1 is MNHEY and CDR2 SVGAGI. The CDR3: CASRTGDEAFF. The CDR3 bases are TGTGCCAGCAGGACAGGGGATGAAGCTTTCTTT.

Comment on this clone: Other DNA sequences in this specimen translate into the identical CDR3. The CDR3 loop is CASSSRTGGSPLHF. CDR3 nucleotide sequence: TGTGCCAGCAGCAGCCGGACAGGGGGTTCACCCCTCCACTTT. The chain employs TRBV11-2 and TRBJ1-6; TRBD1 matches 10 bases. Trimming cost V 5 bases and J 9 bases; bases outside gene matches: 4. The length of the CDR3 is 14 residues. The germline CDR1 and CDR2 sequences are SGHAT and FQNNGV.

This clone was seen more than once but under ten times. This chain connects TRBV28 to TRBJ1-2; D ambiguous. This CDR3 is 17 amino acids long. Between the trimmed V and J ends, which lost 3 bases and 4 bases, there was a span of 21 bases. Germline-derived CDR1 and CDR2 are MDHEN and SYDVKM. Written as DNA, the CDR3 is TGTGCCAGCAGTTTCCCCGGGCCGCTTAGGGAGAGCTATGGCTACACCTTC. Translating gives CASSFPGPLRESYGYTF.

The rearrangement joins TRBV2 to TRBJ1-1, with D tentatively TRBD1 (5 bases). Trimming took 6 bases from V and 7 from J, leaving 12 bases between them. The CDR3 contains 12 residues. Germline CDR1 and CDR2: SNHLY and FYNNEI. CDR3 region: CASSVRQIEAFF. The CDR3 DNA sequence: TGTGCCAGCAGCGTCCGACAGATTGAAGCTTTCTTT. Full variable domain (missing parts from reference TRBV2 and TRBJ1-1): EPEVTQTPSHQVTQMGQEVILRCVPISNHLYFYWYRQILGQKVEFLVSFYNNEISEKSEIFDDQFSVERPDGSNFTLKIRSTKLEDSAMYFCASSVRQIEAFFGQGTRLTVV.

This clone was seen once. The rearrangement links TRBV5-1 to TRBJ1-1; D uncertain. Germline-derived CDR1 and CDR2 are SGHRS and YFSETQ. Trimming left V 0 bases short and J 1 base short, with 13 bases between. CDR3 length: 16 amino acids. Written as DNA, the CDR3 is TGCGCCAGCAGCTTGGGGGCCCCGCGCAGGAACACTGAAGCTTTCTTT. Encoded protein: CASSLGAPRRNTEAFF.

The CDR3 sequence is CASSEDRGGNEQYF. The CDR3 nucleotides are TGCGCCAGCAGCGAAGACAGGGGGGGAAACGAGCAGTACTTC. This rearrangement joins TRBV5-1 to TRBJ2-7; TRBD1 aligns across 9 bases. Germline loops: CDR1 SGHRS, CDR2 YFSETQ. V lost 4 bases and J lost 5; bases outside the gene matches: 7. The CDR3 consists of 14 residues.

V usage is TRBV18 and J usage is TRBJ1-1, with 11 bases that match TRBD1. Germline V CDR1 and CDR2: KGHSH, LQKENI. V lost 3 bases and J lost 3; bases outside the gene matches: 6. This CDR3 spans 16 amino acids. The CDR3 region is CASSPRGQGAHTEAFF. The CDR3 bases are TGTGCCAGCTCACCCCGAGGACAGGGGGCACACACTGAAGCTTTCTTT.

The chain carries TRBV5-1 and TRBJ2-1; TRBD2 matches 8 bases. The V gene's germline CDR1 is SGHRS and CDR2 YFSETQ. Trimming took 2 bases from V and 4 from J; bases not matched to a gene: 11. The CDR3 runs 17 residues. CDR3 sequence (DNA): TGCGCCAGCAGCTTAAACCCCGGGGGGGCCTCATACAATGAGCAGTTCTTC. Protein sequence: CASSLNPGGASYNEQFF. Filled out from reference TRBV5-1 and TRBJ2-1, the complete variable domain reads KAGVTQTPRYLIKTRGQQVTLSCSPISGHRSVSWYQQTPGQGLQFLFEYFSETQRNKGNFPGRFSGRQFSNSRSEMNVSTLELGDSALYLCASSLNPGGASYNEQFFGPGTRLTVL.